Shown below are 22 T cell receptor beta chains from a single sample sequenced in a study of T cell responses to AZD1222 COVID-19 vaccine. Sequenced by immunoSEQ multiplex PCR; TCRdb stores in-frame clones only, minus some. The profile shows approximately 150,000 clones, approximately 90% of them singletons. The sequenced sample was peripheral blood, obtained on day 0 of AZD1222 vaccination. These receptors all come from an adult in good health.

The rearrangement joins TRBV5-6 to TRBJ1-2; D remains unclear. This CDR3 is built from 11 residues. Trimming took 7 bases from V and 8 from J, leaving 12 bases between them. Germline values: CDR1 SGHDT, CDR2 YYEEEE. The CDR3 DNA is TGTGCCAGCCGTCTTACGCTCGGCTACACCTTC. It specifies CASRLTLGYTF.

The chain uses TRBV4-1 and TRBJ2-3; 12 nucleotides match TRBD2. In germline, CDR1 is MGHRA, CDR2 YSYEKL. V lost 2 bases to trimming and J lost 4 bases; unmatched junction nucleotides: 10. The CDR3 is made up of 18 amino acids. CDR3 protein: CASSQRLSSGGAADTQYF. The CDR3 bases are TGCGCCAGCAGCCAACGCCTCTCTAGCGGGGGGGCGGCAGATACGCAGTATTTT.

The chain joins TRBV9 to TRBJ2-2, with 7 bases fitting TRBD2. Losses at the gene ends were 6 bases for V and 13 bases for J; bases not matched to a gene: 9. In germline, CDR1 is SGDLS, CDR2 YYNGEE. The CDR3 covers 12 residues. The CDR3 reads CASNAGEGGLFF. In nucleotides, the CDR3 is TGTGCCAGCAACGCGGGGGAAGGTGGGCTGTTTTTT.

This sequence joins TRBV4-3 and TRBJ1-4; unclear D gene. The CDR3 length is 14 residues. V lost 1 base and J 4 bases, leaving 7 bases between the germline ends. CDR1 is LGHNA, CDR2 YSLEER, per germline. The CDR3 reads CASSQAGRNEKLFF. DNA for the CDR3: TGCGCCAGCAGCCAAGCCGGGCGTAATGAAAAACTGTTTTTT.

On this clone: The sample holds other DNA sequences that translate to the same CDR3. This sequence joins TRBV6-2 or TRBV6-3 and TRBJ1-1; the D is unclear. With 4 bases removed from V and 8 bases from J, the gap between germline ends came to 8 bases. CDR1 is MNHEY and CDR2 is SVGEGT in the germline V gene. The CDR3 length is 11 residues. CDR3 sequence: CASSFWGEAFF. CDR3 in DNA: TGTGCCAGCAGTTTCTGGGGAGAAGCTTTCTTT.

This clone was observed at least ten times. Here the CDR3 DNA reads TGTGCCAGCAGTCGCCTCCTTACAGGGGGAAAATCACCCCTCCACTTT. This codes for CASSRLLTGGKSPLHF. The gene calls are TRBV6-2 or TRBV6-3 and TRBJ1-6; 8 bases fit TRBD1. The CDR3 runs 16 residues. The V gene end was trimmed by 5 bases and the J gene end by 10 bases; junction bases not matched to a gene: 13. Germline V gives CDR1 MNHEY, CDR2 SVGEGT.

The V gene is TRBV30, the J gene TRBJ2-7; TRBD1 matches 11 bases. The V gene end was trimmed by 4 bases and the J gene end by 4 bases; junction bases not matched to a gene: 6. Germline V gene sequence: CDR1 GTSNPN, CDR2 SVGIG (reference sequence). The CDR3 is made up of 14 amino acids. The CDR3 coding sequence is TGTGCCTGGACCCGGACAGGGGGCCCATACGAGCAGTACTTC. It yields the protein CAWTRTGGPYEQYF.

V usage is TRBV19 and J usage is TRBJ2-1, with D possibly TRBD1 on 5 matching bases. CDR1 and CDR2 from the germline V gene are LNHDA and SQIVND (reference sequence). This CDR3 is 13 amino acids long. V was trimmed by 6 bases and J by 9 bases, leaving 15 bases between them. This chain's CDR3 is CASRDRQYAEQFF. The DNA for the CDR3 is TGTGCCAGTAGAGACAGACAGTACGCTGAGCAGTTCTTC.

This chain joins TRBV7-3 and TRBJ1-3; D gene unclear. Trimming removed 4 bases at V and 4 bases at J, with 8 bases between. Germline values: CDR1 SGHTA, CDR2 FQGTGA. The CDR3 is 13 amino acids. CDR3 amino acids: CASSSQIGNTIYF. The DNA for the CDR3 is TGTGCCAGCAGCTCTCAGATCGGAAACACCATATATTTT.

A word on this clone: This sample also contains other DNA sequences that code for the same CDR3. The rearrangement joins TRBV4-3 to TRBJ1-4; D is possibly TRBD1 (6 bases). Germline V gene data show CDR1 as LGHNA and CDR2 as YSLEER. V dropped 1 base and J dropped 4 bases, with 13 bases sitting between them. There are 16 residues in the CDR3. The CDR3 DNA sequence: TGCGCCAGCAGCCAAGTATCCAGGGGCCTTAATGAAAAACTGTTTTTT. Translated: CASSQVSRGLNEKLFF.

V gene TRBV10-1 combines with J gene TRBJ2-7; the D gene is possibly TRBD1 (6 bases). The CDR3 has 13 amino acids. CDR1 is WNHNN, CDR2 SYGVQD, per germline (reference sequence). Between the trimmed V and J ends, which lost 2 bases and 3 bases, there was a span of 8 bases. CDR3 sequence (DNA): TGCGCCAGCAGTGAGCCAGGGGACTACGAGCAGTACTTC. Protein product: CASSEPGDYEQYF.

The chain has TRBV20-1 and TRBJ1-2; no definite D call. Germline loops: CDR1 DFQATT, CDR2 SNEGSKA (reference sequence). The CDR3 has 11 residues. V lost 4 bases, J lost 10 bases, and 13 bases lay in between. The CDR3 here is CSAIEGQVYTF. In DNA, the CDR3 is TGCAGTGCTATAGAAGGCCAGGTCTACACCTTC.

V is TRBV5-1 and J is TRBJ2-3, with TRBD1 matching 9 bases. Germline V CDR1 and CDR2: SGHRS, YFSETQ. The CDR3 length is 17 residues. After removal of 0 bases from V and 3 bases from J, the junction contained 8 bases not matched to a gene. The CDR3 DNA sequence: TGCGCCAGCAGCTTGGGGACAGGGGCCGGAGGAACAGATACGCAGTATTTT. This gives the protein CASSLGTGAGGTDTQYF.

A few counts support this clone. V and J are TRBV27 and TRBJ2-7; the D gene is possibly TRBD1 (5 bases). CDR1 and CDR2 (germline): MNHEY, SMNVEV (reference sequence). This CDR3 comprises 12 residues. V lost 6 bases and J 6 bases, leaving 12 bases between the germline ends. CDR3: CASRGEKGEQYF. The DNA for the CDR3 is TGTGCCAGCAGAGGGGAAAAAGGCGAGCAGTACTTC.

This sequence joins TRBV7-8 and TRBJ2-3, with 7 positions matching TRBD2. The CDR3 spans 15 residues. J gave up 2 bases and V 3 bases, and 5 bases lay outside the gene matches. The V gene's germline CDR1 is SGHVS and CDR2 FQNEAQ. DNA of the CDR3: TGTGCCAGCAGCTTGAGGGGAGGGGACACAGATACGCAGTATTTT. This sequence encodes CASSLRGGDTDTQYF.

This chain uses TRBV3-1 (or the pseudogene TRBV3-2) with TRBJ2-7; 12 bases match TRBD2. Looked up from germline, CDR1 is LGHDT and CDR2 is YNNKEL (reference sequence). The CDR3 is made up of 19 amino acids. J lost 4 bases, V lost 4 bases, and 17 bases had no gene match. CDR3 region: CASSPPQTSGGPKLYEQYF. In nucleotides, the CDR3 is TGTGCCAGCAGCCCCCCCCAGACTAGCGGGGGACCCAAACTATACGAGCAGTACTTC.

CDR3 loop: CASSEAPGGANEQFF. The CDR3 DNA sequence: TGTGCCAGCAGTGAAGCGCCTGGGGGGGCGAATGAGCAGTTCTTC. The chain uses TRBV2 and TRBJ2-1, with D possibly TRBD2 on 7 matching bases. Trimming pared 0 bases from V and 7 bases from J, leaving 13 bases between. Germline V gives CDR1 SNHLY, CDR2 FYNNEI. The length of the CDR3 is 15 residues. The variable domain in full, with the rest retrieved from reference TRBV2 and TRBJ2-1, is EPEVTQTPSHQVTQMGQEVILRCVPISNHLYFYWYRQILGQKVEFLVSFYNNEISEKSEIFDDQFSVERPDGSNFTLKIRSTKLEDSAMYFCASSEAPGGANEQFFGPGTRLTVL.

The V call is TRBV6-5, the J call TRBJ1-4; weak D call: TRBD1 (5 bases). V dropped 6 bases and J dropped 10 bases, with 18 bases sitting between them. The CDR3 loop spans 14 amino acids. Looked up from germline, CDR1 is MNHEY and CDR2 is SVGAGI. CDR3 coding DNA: TGTGCCAGCAGCCTCGACAGATTCATTGGAAAACTGTTTTTT. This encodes CASSLDRFIGKLFF.

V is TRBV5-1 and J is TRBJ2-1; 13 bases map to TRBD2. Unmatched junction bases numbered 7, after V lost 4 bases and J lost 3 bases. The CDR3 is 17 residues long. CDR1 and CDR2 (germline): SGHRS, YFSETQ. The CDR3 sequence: CASSHGTSGVGYNEQFF. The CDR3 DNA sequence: TGCGCCAGCAGCCACGGGACTAGCGGGGTGGGCTACAATGAGCAGTTCTTC.

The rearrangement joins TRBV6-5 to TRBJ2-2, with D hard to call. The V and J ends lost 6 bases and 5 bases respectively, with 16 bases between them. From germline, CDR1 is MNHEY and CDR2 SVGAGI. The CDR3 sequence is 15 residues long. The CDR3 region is CASSAGPTQTGELFF. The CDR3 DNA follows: TGTGCCAGCAGCGCTGGGCCGACCCAGACCGGGGAGCTGTTTTTT.

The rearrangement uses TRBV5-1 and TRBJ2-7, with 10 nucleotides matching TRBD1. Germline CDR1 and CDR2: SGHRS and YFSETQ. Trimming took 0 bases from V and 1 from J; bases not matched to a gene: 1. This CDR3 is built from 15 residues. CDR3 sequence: CASSLGTGGSYEQYF. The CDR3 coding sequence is TGCGCCAGCAGCTTGGGGACAGGGGGATCCTACGAGCAGTACTTC.

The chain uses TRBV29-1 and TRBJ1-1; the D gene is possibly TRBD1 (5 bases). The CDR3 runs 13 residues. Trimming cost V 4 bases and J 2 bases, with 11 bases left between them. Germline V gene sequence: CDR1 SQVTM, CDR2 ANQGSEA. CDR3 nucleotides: TGCAGCGTTGTCTGGCAGGGAAACACTGAAGCTTTCTTT. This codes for CSVVWQGNTEAFF.